This is a list of T cell receptor beta chains from one sample in a study of human T cells and chemical hapten exposure. TCRdb called the RACE reads again in MiXCR, with one record for every CDR3 protein. This table holds tens of thousands of distinct CDR3 sequences, roughly a tenth found once. The sequencing here drew on whole blood, taken in connection with sensitization to the hapten diphenylcyclopropenone (DPC). These receptors all come from a woman aged 40 to 50 with alopecia areata. Some clones in this sample may be carry-over from other donors' samples. Each CDR3 is given with its conserved first and last residue. D genes are given only for firm matches. Not all rows give a size; the values are once, few, many and, for expanded clones, a class.

len | d_gene | j_gene | v_gene | abundance | CDR3nt | CDR3aa
18 | TRBD1 | TRBJ2-6 | TRBV7-3 | many | TGTGCCAGCAGTCTACTGGGGACAGGGGCCTCTGGGGCCAACGTCCTGACTTTC | CASSLLGTGASGANVLTF
15 | TRBD2 | TRBJ2-1 | TRBV30 | few | TGTGCCGGGACTAGCGGGGGGCCCCTTGGGCATGAGCAGTTCTTC | CAGTSGGPLGHEQFF
17 | NA | TRBJ1-6 | TRBV9 | NA | TGTGCCAGCAGCGGTGCCGGAAGCGTGAGCTATAATTCACCCCTCCACTTT | CASSGAGSVSYNSPLHF
17 | NA | TRBJ2-3 | TRBV15 | NA | TGTGCCACCAGCAGAGATCGAGGAAGGGATCCCCCAGATACGCAGTATTTT | CATSRDRGRDPPDTQYF
15 | TRBD1 | TRBJ1-5 | TRBV7-2 | few | TGTGCCAGCAGCCAGGGGACAGTTGGCAATCAGCCCCAGCATTTT | CASSQGTVGNQPQHF
15 | NA | TRBJ2-5 | TRBV27 | NA | TGTGCCAGCAGTCCGCCCGGGGGCGCGTTGGAGACCCAGTACTTC | CASSPPGGALETQYF
13 | NA | TRBJ2-2 | TRBV30 | many | TGTGCCTGGAGCCACAGGGACACCGGGGAGCTGTTTTTT | CAWSHRDTGELFF
14 | NA | TRBJ1-3 | TRBV4-2 | NA | TGTGCCGGCTCCGGGACATTCTCTGGAAACATCATATATTTT | CAGSGTFSGNIIYF
15 | NA | TRBJ2-1 | TRBV7-6 | many | TGTGCCAGCAGCTTAGCGGCCGGGGGGCGGGGCTTTAAGTTCTTC | CASSLAAGGRGFKFF
15 | NA | TRBJ2-7 | TRBV24-1 | many | TGTGCCACCAGTGGGGAAACAGGACCCCGCTACGAGCAGTACTTC | CATSGETGPRYEQYF
15 | TRBD1 | TRBJ1-1 | TRBV20-1 | many | TGCAGTGCTAGAAATCCCGCAACAGGGGACACTGAAGCTTTCTTT | CSARNPATGDTEAFF
13 | NA | TRBJ1-5 | TRBV5-6 | few | TGTGCCAGCAGCGGAGGGCGTGGACAGCCCCAGCATTTT | CASSGGRGQPQHF
14 | NA | TRBJ1-1 | TRBV6-6 | few | TGTGCCAGCAGTCGACCCGACTCCAGCGCTGAAGCTTTCTTT | CASSRPDSSAEAFF
14 | TRBD2 | TRBJ2-7 | TRBV12-3/TRBV12-4 | many | TGTGCCACCAAGGAGGGAGGGAGGCACTACGAGCAGTACTTC | CATKEGGRHYEQYF
15 | NA | TRBJ1-3 | TRBV12-3/TRBV12-4 | few | TGTGCCAGCAGTACGCAGACAGCCTCTGGAAACACCATATATTTT | CASSTQTASGNTIYF
13 | NA | TRBJ2-2 | TRBV28 | NA | TGTGCCACTCTCAGGTCGAACACCGGGGAGCTGTTTTTT | CATLRSNTGELFF
16 | TRBD1 | TRBJ1-4 | TRBV6-5 | NA | TGTGCCAGCAGTCCCAACCCGGACAGGGGGAGCGAAAAACTGTTTTTT | CASSPNPDRGSEKLFF
16 | TRBD2 | TRBJ2-1 | TRBV28 | many | TGTGCCAGCAGTTCCTGGACTAGCGGGGGGCCAAATGAGCAGTTCTTC | CASSSWTSGGPNEQFF
16 | NA | TRBJ2-5 | TRBV20-1 | few | TGCAGTGCTAGAGTCCCGCAGGGTAGCTCCTTCGGGGACCAGTACTTC | CSARVPQGSSFGDQYF
13 | NA | TRBJ1-1 | TRBV11-3 | NA | TGTGCCAGCAGCCTAGATCAGAACACTGAAGCTTTCTTT | CASSLDQNTEAFF
13 | NA | TRBJ2-1 | TRBV7-9 | few | TGTGCCAGCAGCTTATCTGTTGGCGATGAGCAGTTCTTC | CASSLSVGDEQFF
13 | TRBD1 | TRBJ2-7 | TRBV29-1 | many | TGCAGCGTTAGGACAGGAAGCTCCTACGAGCAGTACTTC | CSVRTGSSYEQYF
12 | NA | TRBJ2-2 | TRBV7-9 | many | TGTGCCAGCAACCCAAACACCGGGGAGCTGTTTTTT | CASNPNTGELFF
12 | NA | TRBJ1-1 | TRBV29-1 | many | TGCAGCGTTGACGTGGGGGACACTGAAGCTTTCTTT | CSVDVGDTEAFF
15 | NA | TRBJ1-4 | TRBV7-9 | few | TGTGCCAGCAGCAAACAGGGATGGACTAATGAAAAACTGTTTTTT | CASSKQGWTNEKLFF
17 | TRBD2 | TRBJ2-5 | TRBV9 | many | TGTGCCAGCAGCGAAAGCTTTCCGGGACTAGAGGCGGAGACCCAGTACTTC | CASSESFPGLEAETQYF
14 | NA | TRBJ2-6 | TRBV20-1 | NA | TGCAGTGCTAAAGTTGGGGGTGGGGCCAACGTCCTGACTTTC | CSAKVGGGANVLTF
20 | TRBD2 | TRBJ2-1 | TRBV5-4 | many | TGTGCCAGCAGCTCGGAAGGACTGAATTTGGGGCTAGCGGCCTACAATGAGCAGTTCTTC | CASSSEGLNLGLAAYNEQFF
15 | NA | TRBJ2-3 | TRBV4-1 | few | TGCGCCAGCAGCCAAGATTCAGCTGACAGAAGATTGCAGTATTTT | CASSQDSADRRLQYF
14 | TRBD1 | TRBJ1-1 | TRBV6-4 | many | TGTGCCAGCAGCAGGACAGGGGAGAACACTGAAGCTTTCTTT | CASSRTGENTEAFF
14 | NA | TRBJ1-5 | TRBV5-1 | NA | TGCGCCAGCAGCCCCGCAGGGGCGAGTCAGCCCCAGCATTTT | CASSPAGASQPQHF
14 | TRBD2 | TRBJ2-1 | TRBV30 | few | TGTGCCTGGACCGGGACTAGCAGATACAATGAGCAGTTCTTC | CAWTGTSRYNEQFF
11 | NA | TRBJ1-5 | TRBV20-1 | many | TGCAGTGCTAGAATCGGTCAGCCCCAGCATTTT | CSARIGQPQHF
14 | TRBD1 | TRBJ2-7 | TRBV5-1 | NA | TGCGCCAGCAGCTTGGACAGGGGGCTAGACGAGCAGTACTTC | CASSLDRGLDEQYF
16 | TRBD1 | TRBJ2-7 | TRBV9 | many | TGTGCCAGCAGCCCTCAGGACAGGGGTTCGGCCTACGAGCAGTACTTC | CASSPQDRGSAYEQYF
14 | TRBD2 | TRBJ2-1 | TRBV6-5 | NA | TGTGCCGGCACCCCGGGGGGGGCTGGGAATGAGCAGTTCTTC | CAGTPGGAGNEQFF
16 | NA | TRBJ1-3 | TRBV29-1 | many | TGCAGCGTTGAAGACCCGGGGGACTACTCTGGAAACACCATATATTTT | CSVEDPGDYSGNTIYF
13 | NA | TRBJ2-7 | TRBV4-1 | NA | TGCGCCAGCAGCCAAGTCAGGGGCTACGAGCAGTACTTC | CASSQVRGYEQYF
14 | NA | TRBJ1-4 | TRBV19 | many | TGTGCCAGTAGGAAGACAGCTAGTAATGAAAAACTGTTTTTT | CASRKTASNEKLFF
13 | NA | TRBJ2-2 | TRBV19 | many | TGTGCCAGTCGTAAGGCCTTCGGCGGGGAGCTGTTTTTT | CASRKAFGGELFF
14 | NA | TRBJ2-7 | TRBV11-1 | many | TGTGCCAGCAGCTTATCGACTGTGACCTACGAGCAGTACTTC | CASSLSTVTYEQYF
16 | NA | TRBJ1-1 | TRBV30 | many | TGTGCCGGAGGGTACGCGCAGGGAATTTGGAACACTGAAGCTTTCTTT | CAGGYAQGIWNTEAFF
15 | TRBD1 | TRBJ2-7 | TRBV19 | many | TGTGCCAGTAGTTCGACGGGACAGTCGGAATACGAGCAGTACTTC | CASSSTGQSEYEQYF
12 | NA | TRBJ2-3 | TRBV28 | many | TGTGCCAGCAGGACGCCCCCAGATACGCAGTATTTT | CASRTPPDTQYF
14 | NA | TRBJ2-7 | TRBV11-1 | NA | TGTGCCAGCAGCGCAGAAGCGAGCTCCTACGAGCAGTACTTC | CASSAEASSYEQYF
14 | NA | TRBJ1-1 | TRBV9 | NA | TGTGCCAGCAGTCAAATAGGGGGAAACACTGAAGCTTTCTTT | CASSQIGGNTEAFF
13 | NA | TRBJ1-5 | TRBV6-2/TRBV6-3 | many | TGTGCCAGCAGTTACTCAGGTTTTCAGCCCCAGCATTTT | CASSYSGFQPQHF
15 | NA | TRBJ2-5 | TRBV5-1 | NA | TGCGCCAGCAGCTACACCACCCAGGGCCAAGAGACCCAGTACTTC | CASSYTTQGQETQYF
15 | NA | TRBJ2-2 | TRBV4-2 | many | TGTGCCAGCAGCCAAGGAGGGGAAAGAACCGGGGAGCTGTTTTTT | CASSQGGERTGELFF
16 | NA | TRBJ2-3 | TRBV4-1 | many | TGCGCCAGCAGCCTATCGGGTGGCAGTAGCACAGATACGCAGTATTTT | CASSLSGGSSTDTQYF
13 | NA | TRBJ1-1 | TRBV5-1 | many | TGCGCCAGCAGCTTGGCAACCAGGACTGAAGCTTTCTTT | CASSLATRTEAFF
14 | NA | TRBJ2-5 | TRBV20-1 | many | TGCAGTGCTAGAGATCTCATCCTAAAAGAGACCCAGTACTTC | CSARDLILKETQYF
12 | NA | TRBJ1-1 | TRBV29-1 | few | TGCAGCGTGGGGTTCCACTACACTGAAGCTTTCTTT | CSVGFHYTEAFF